This TCR beta chain was sequenced in a study of somatic mutations in cytotoxic T cells in rheumatoid arthritis. Study as a whole: A subset of V beta antibody-stained T-cell populations was isolated by flow sorting, reaching nearly 100% purity, and this subset included V beta1+ cells that went on to TCRB sequencing.

Positive magnetic bead selection separated CD4+ and CD8+ cells, and flow cytometry confirmed purity. Study-level findings and limits: Rheumatoid arthritis patients, but not healthy controls, exhibited increasing CD8+ clonality with age. Clonality of CD8+ T cells, which was compared between rheumatoid arthritis patients and age-matched healthy controls, did not differ significantly.

The V and J ends lost 7 bases and 4 bases respectively, with 13 bases between them. This CDR3 spans 13 amino acids. Germline lookup yields CDR1 SNHLY and CDR2 FYNNEI. To note about this clone: Its target is not known.

Method: immunoSEQ multiplex PCR; TCRdb's copy keeps in-frame clones and lacks some. Altogether about 19,000 clones are present, roughly 65% being singletons, with the ten largest covering about 20%. Sequenced input: CD8+ T cells sorted from blood. The V gene is TRBV2, the J gene TRBJ1-2, with D tentatively TRBD1 (5 bases). This sequence originates from an adult with rheumatoid arthritis. CDR3 DNA sequence: TGTGCCAGCACCCCCAGGGTCCCCTATGGCTACACCTTC. Translation gives CASTPRVPYGYTF.